A selection of T cell receptor beta chains follows, all from one sample in a study of Ad26.COV2.S vaccination and SARS-CoV-2 variants. Produced via immunoSEQ multiplex PCR; TCRdb's table is partial and in-frame only. This repertoire shows roughly 350,000 clones, around 87% found once; its top ten account for around 3.7%. Sequences were derived from peripheral blood, sampled in a trial of Ad26.COV2.S vaccine versus placebo. All receptors derive from a person aged 18-65 years who received the Ad26.COV2.S COVID-19 vaccine or a placebo. Both conserved end residues are trimmed from each CDR3. Fields, in order: clone size, V gene, CDR3 length, CDR3 protein. Some rows have no size entry. The others give once, few or many, or a class for an expanded clone.

-,TRBV5-1,13,ASSLEAQGFSGYT
once,TRBV29-1,11,SVEYLSGNTIY
-,TRBV30,9,AWGGNTEAF
-,TRBV6-2/TRBV6-3,10,ASSQTHHEQF
few,TRBV4-1,15,ASSQDWDGQFTGELF
-,TRBV29-1,12,SVEGERGPDTQY
few,TRBV5-1,14,ASSLEGTRENTEAF
-,TRBV5-1,12,ASSLGDRNQPQH
-,TRBV18,16,ASSLAFVLATPNYGYT
-,TRBV4-2,13,ASSQGEGFAGELF
-,TRBV19,11,ASSGGPLGGYT
once,TRBV6-2/TRBV6-3,16,ASSTWGGSRRTNTEAF
-,TRBV3-1/TRBV3-2,14,ASSQRAGAGNQPQH
few,TRBV7-8,13,ASSLDGRDAYGYT
-,TRBV2,9,ASSEVETQY
few,TRBV3-1/TRBV3-2,10,ASSQWGYEQY
-,TRBV4-3,14,ASSQERGLRTGELF